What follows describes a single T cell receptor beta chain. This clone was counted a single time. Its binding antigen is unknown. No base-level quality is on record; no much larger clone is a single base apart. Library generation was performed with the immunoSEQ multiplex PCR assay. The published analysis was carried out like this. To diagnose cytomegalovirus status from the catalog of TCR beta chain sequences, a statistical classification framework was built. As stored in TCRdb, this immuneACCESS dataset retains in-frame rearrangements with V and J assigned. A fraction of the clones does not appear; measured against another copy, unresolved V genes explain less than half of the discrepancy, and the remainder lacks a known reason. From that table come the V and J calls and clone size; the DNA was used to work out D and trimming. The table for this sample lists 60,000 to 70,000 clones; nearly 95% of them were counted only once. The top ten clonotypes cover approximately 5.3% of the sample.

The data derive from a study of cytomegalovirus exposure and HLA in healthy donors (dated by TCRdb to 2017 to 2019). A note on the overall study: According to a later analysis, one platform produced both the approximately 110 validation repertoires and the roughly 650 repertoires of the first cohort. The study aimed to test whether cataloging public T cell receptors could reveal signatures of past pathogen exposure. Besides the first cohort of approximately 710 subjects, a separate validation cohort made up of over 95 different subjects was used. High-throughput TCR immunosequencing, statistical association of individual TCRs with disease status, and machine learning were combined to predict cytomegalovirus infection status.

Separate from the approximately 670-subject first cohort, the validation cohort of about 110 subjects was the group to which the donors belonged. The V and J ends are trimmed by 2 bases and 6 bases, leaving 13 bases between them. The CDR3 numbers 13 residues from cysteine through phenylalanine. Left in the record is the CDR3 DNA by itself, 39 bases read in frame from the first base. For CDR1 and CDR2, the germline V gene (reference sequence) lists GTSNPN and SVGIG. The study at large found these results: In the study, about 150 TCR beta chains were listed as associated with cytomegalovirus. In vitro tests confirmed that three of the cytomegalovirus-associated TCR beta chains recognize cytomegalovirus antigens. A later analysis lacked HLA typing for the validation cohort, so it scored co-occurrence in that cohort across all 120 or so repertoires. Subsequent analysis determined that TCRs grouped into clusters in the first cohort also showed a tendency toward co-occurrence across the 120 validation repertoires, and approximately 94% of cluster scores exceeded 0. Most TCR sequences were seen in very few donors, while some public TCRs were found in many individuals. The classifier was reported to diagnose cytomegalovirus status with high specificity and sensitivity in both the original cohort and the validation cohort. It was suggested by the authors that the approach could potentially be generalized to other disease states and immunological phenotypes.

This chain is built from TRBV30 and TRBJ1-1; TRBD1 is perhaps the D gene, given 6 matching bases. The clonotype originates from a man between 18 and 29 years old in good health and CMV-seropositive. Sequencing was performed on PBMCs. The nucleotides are TGTGCCTGGAGTCCGACAGGACTGGCTGAAGCTTTCTTT. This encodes CAWSPTGLAEAFF.